This passage covers 15 T cell receptor beta chains from one sample sequenced in a study of blood T cells in healthy people across ages. Through a sample-barcoded 5' primer and a J-beta primer mix, a second PCR was run for roughly 6 to 11 cycles. TCRdb re-analysed the 5' RACE reads in MiXCR, keeping a single row per CDR3 protein. This table holds fewer than 750,000 distinct CDR3 sequences, approximately 52% found once. The material sequenced was blood. Source of these receptors: a woman older than 75 in good health.

Written as DNA, the CDR3 is TGCAGTGCTAGAGGTGCCACGACAGGGGCGGATACGCAGTATTTT. Translation: CSARGATTGADTQYF. The chain joins TRBV20-1 to TRBJ2-3, with 8 bases matching TRBD1. CDR1 and CDR2 (germline): DFQATT, SNEGSKA (reference sequence). With 1 base clipped from V and 6 bases from J, the junction kept 9 bases outside the gene matches. This CDR3 contains 15 residues.

This clonotype showed up many times. The chain uses TRBV6-6 and TRBJ2-7, with D perhaps TRBD1 (5 bases). Germline CDR1 MNHNY, CDR2 SVGAGI (reference sequence). Deletions cut 3 bases from V and 1 base from J, with 13 bases between. This CDR3 is 15 amino acids long. CDR3 DNA: TGTGCCAGCAGTTATAGGGGCCAGGGATCCTACGAGCAGTACTTC. Its translation: CASSYRGQGSYEQYF.

This clonotype has a count of ten or more. The V gene is TRBV7-9, the J gene TRBJ2-6; D is ambiguous. V shed 3 bases and J shed 1 base, with 4 bases lying between them. The CDR3 runs 14 residues. Germline assignment: CDR1 SEHNR and CDR2 FQNEAQ (reference sequence). CDR3 protein: CASSFGSGANVLTF. CDR3 coding DNA: TGTGCCAGCAGCTTTGGGTCTGGGGCCAACGTCCTGACTTTC.

Of note for this clonotype: This could be a read error, since a much larger clone is one nucleotide away. The V call is TRBV5-1, the J call TRBJ2-5, with 9 positions matching TRBD2. The CDR3 contains 16 residues. Germline CDR1 is SGHRS and CDR2 is YFSETQ. The CDR3 sequence is CASSLVGTSRQEAQYF. CDR3 nucleotide sequence: TGCGCCAGCAGCTTGGTGGGGACTAGCAGACAAGAGGCCCAGTACTTC.

This clonotype was picked up a small number of times. V gene TRBV6-6 combines with J gene TRBJ2-5; possible D gene TRBD2, 6 bases. This CDR3 has 13 residues. Between the trimmed V and J ends, which lost 5 bases and 10 bases, there was a span of 17 bases. CDR1 is MNHNY, CDR2 SVGAGI, per germline (reference sequence). CDR3 coding DNA: TGTGCCAGCAGTGGGATGGGGGGTAGGAGCCAGTACTTC. The encoded protein is CASSGMGGRSQYF.

This clonotype was observed a handful of times. The genes are TRBV25-1 and TRBJ1-4, with 8 bases matching TRBD1. Germline V gene lookup returns CDR1 MGHDK and CDR2 SYGVNS. This CDR3 comprises 13 residues. After removal of 8 bases from V and 4 bases from J, the junction contained 3 bases not matched to a gene. CDR3 residues: CASGQGNNEKLFF. The CDR3 DNA is TGTGCCAGCGGACAGGGAAATAATGAAAAACTGTTTTTT. The full variable domain, in which reference TRBV25-1 and TRBJ1-4 provide the parts outside the CDR3, is EADIYQTPRYLVIGTGKKITLECSQTMGHDKMYWYQQDPGMELHLIHYSYGVNSTEKGDLSSESTVSRIRTEHFPLTLESARPSHTSQYLCASGQGNNEKLFFGSGTQLSVL.

The rearrangement links TRBV5-6 to TRBJ1-6; D not resolved. CDR1 is SGHDT and CDR2 is YYEEEE in the germline V gene. The V end was cut by 7 bases, the J end by 10 bases, with 15 bases between. The CDR3 contains 13 residues. CDR3 region: CASCVSGGSPLHF. CDR3 sequence (DNA): TGTGCCAGCTGCGTTAGCGGCGGATCACCCCTCCACTTT.

This clonotype was found once. The genes are TRBV13 and TRBJ2-3, with 12 bases that match TRBD2. With 5 bases clipped from V and 10 bases from J, the junction kept 10 bases outside the gene matches. There are 15 residues in the CDR3. Germline V CDR1 and CDR2: PRHDT, FYEKMQ (reference sequence). The DNA of the CDR3 is TGTGCCAGCAGCCCGGGCGGGACTAGCGGGTCGGCGCAGTATTTT. As protein: CASSPGGTSGSAQYF.

The chain links TRBV29-1 to TRBJ2-3; TRBD2 might be the D (5 bases). Germline-derived CDR1 and CDR2 are SQVTM and ANQGSEA. The CDR3 consists of 12 residues. Between the trimmed V and J ends, which lost 5 bases and 1 base, there was a span of 7 bases. The CDR3 is CSVSGRTDTQYF. CDR3 DNA sequence: TGCAGCGTTAGCGGTCGCACAGATACGCAGTATTTT.

The CDR3 DNA reads as TGTGCCAGCAGTCCGGGACGGACCTCGAACACCGGGGAGCTGTTTTTT. Its translation: CASSPGRTSNTGELFF. The V call is TRBV27, the J call TRBJ2-2; the D gene could be TRBD1 or TRBD2 (5 bases each). This CDR3 contains 16 residues. Germline lookup yields CDR1 MNHEY and CDR2 SMNVEV (reference sequence). Trimming took off 5 bases at V and 0 bases at J, with 13 bases between the two ends.

The chain joins TRBV20-1 to TRBJ2-2; perhaps TRBD2 as D (5 bases). Trimming removed 0 bases from V and 1 base from J, with 9 bases in between. The CDR3 spans 15 residues. Germline lookup yields CDR1 DFQATT and CDR2 SNEGSKA (reference sequence). This chain's CDR3 is CSARDSGRNTGELFF. The CDR3 DNA reads as TGCAGTGCTAGAGACTCTGGGAGGAACACCGGGGAGCTGTTTTTT.

This clonotype appeared a few times. The chain carries TRBV16 and TRBJ1-3, with D perhaps matching TRBD1 (5 bases). From germline, CDR1 is KGHSY and CDR2 FQNENV. Trimming removed 7 bases at V and 1 base at J, with 11 bases between. The CDR3 spans 14 residues. In nucleotides, the CDR3 is TGTGCCAGCACCGTACCAGGGTCTGGAAACACCATATATTTT. This encodes CASTVPGSGNTIYF.

The rearrangement joins TRBV11-2 to TRBJ1-6, with D maybe TRBD1 (6 bases). CDR1 and CDR2 (germline): SGHAT, FQNNGV. The CDR3 runs 13 residues. Trimming removed 5 bases from V and 7 bases from J, with 9 bases in between. Written as DNA, the CDR3 is TGTGCCAGCAGCCCAGGACAGAATTCACCCCTCCACTTT. Translated, it gives CASSPGQNSPLHF.

This clonotype was found a few times. The chain has TRBV20-1 and TRBJ2-1; TRBD2 matches 7 bases. Germline V gene sequence: CDR1 DFQATT, CDR2 SNEGSKA (reference sequence). V trimming: 6 bases; J trimming: 1 base; junction bases outside the gene matches: 9. This CDR3 has 15 residues. The CDR3 DNA sequence: TGCAGTGCCCAAAGCGGGGCTGTTTCCTACAATGAGCAGTTCTTC. This sequence encodes CSAQSGAVSYNEQFF.

About this clonotype itself: A much larger clone sits a single nucleotide away, making a read error possible. The chain combines TRBV20-1 with TRBJ2-5; the match to TRBD2 covers 13 bases. The DNA matches TRBJ2-7 better at its end, which makes the J call doubtful. Germline CDR1 is DFQATT and CDR2 is SNEGSKA (reference sequence). The CDR3 is 15 residues long. The DNA of the CDR3 is TGCAGTGCTCCCGGACTAGCGGGAGTTCCCCACGAGCAGTACTTC. As protein: CSAPGLAGVPHEQYF.